Reported below is one T cell receptor (beta chain). In the study's own analysis: Amplifying reference gene primers gave estimates of nucleated cell counts. Assay: immunoSEQ multiplex PCR; the TCRdb copy retains only in-frame clones and omits some. Clonal size and the V and J genes are those of that table, whereas D and trimming came from the DNA. The repertoire has roughly 290,000 clones, 75% to 95% of them found once; the top ten carry 6.5% to 8%. Seattle patients were enrolled while actively infected and followed longitudinally. This entry belongs to a study of blood T cell repertoires in COVID-19. Whole-study context: Samples of COVID-19 (acute and convalescent) were obtained from the United States, Italy and Spain. Sources were T cells, B-cell-depleted T cells, or PBMCs; the material itself was cDNA or gDNA.

The germline gives CDR1 SGDLS, CDR2 YYNGEE. CDR3 length: 15 residues. The junction had 11 bases not matched to a gene; V was cut back by 3 bases and J by 7 bases. This sequence originates from a woman in her thirties with COVID-19, enrolled during active disease. The gene calls are TRBV9 and TRBJ2-7; TRBD2 agrees at 9 bases. Source material: peripheral blood. This CDR3 reads CASSAGTSSRDEQYF. The CDR3 nucleotides read TGTGCCAGCAGCGCTGGGACTAGCTCCCGGGATGAGCAGTACTTC.